This TCR beta chain comes out of a study of shared clonotypes between healthy human individuals. Study-wide results and caveats: Naive subsets usually exceeded memory subsets in estimated richness. Blood was the only sampled material, and tissue repertoires likely differ.

Note on this clone: The antigen remains unidentified.

CD8 cells classed as naive were CD45RO-negative and positively selected for CCR7, excluding terminally differentiated effector memory CD45RA+ cells. In the original analysis: Junction-only sequences produced by ImmunoSEQ had no quality scores, so filtering differed. Some clones are missing from TCRdb's copy, which holds only in-frame ones; the method was immunoSEQ multiplex PCR. V, J and clone size are those of that table, while D and trimming were read from the DNA. The repertoire has 630,000 or so clones, 95% to 98% of them found once; the top ten carry less than 0.35%. The CDR3 length is 11 residues. V was cut by 5 bases and J by 6 bases, with 8 bases left in between. Germline lookup yields CDR1 MNHNY and CDR2 SVGAGI (reference sequence).

This chain joins TRBV6-6 and TRBJ2-7; D not resolved. This receptor was taken from a man aged 30 to 39 in good health. The material sequenced was naive CD8+ T cells sorted from blood. The CDR3 region is CASSQDPEQYF. The CDR3 DNA reads TGTGCCAGCAGTCAAGACCCCGAGCAGTACTTC.